This T cell receptor beta chain was captured in a study of T cells in localized non-small cell lung cancer. The study, taken as a whole, reports: Appearances in adjacent lung were noted for a median 57 of the top 100 tumor clones. Because sequencing included only one region (of the tumor), heterogeneity remains possible. Greater T cell density in blood accompanied longer overall survival. Uninvolved adjacent lung had the highest recorded T cell clonality, with tumor below it.

TCRdb keeps only in-frame clones here, not all; method: immunoSEQ multiplex PCR. The table has 37,000 or so clones, 80% to 90% seen once. V shed 8 bases, J shed 1 base, and the junction held 7 bases outside the gene matches. There are 14 residues in the CDR3. Germline loops: CDR1 MDHEN, CDR2 SYDVKM. This clone occurred a few times. What it binds is not known. The TCR comes from a woman between 35 and 70 years old with stage I lung adenocarcinoma. The chain couples TRBV28 to TRBJ2-7; TRBD1 agrees at 8 bases. The starting material was peripheral blood, obtained before any cancer treatment. The CDR3 coding sequence is TGTGCCAGCCAGGGGGCAGGGACTTCCTACGAGCAGTACTTC. It translates to CASQGAGTSYEQYF.